These T cell receptor beta chains were read from a single sample in a study of shared clonotypes between healthy human individuals. Profiled with immunoSEQ multiplex PCR; TCRdb holds only in-frame clones, not every one. The table lists over a million clones, more than 65% of them singletons. Sequences were obtained from memory CD4+ T cells sorted from blood. The origin of the receptors is a young man in good health. The CDR3 runs from the conserved cysteine through the conserved F or W. Fields, in order: clone size, D gene, V gene, J gene, CDR3 protein, CDR3 DNA. The D gene is left open where the match is weak. Size is omitted from some rows. Given values are once, few, many or a class for expanded clones.

abundance: NA; d_gene: NA; v_gene: TRBV28; j_gene: TRBJ2-7; CDR3aa: CASSFNRGEQYF; CDR3nt: TGTGCCAGCAGTTTTAATAGAGGCGAGCAGTACTTC
abundance: few; d_gene: TRBD1; v_gene: TRBV2; j_gene: TRBJ2-2; CDR3aa: CASSATEGAPGELFF; CDR3nt: TGTGCCAGCAGTGCCACAGAGGGGGCGCCTGGGGAGCTGTTTTTT
abundance: NA; d_gene: TRBD1; v_gene: TRBV25-1; j_gene: TRBJ2-7; CDR3aa: CASSGQGDYEQYF; CDR3nt: TGTGCCAGCAGCGGACAGGGTGACTACGAGCAGTACTTC
abundance: NA; d_gene: NA; v_gene: TRBV11-2; j_gene: TRBJ2-5; CDR3aa: CASSLGWQETQYF; CDR3nt: TGTGCCAGCAGCTTAGGGTGGCAAGAGACCCAGTACTTC
abundance: NA; d_gene: NA; v_gene: TRBV6-1; j_gene: TRBJ2-1; CDR3aa: CASSFYNEQFF; CDR3nt: TGTGCCAGCTCGTTTTACAATGAGCAGTTCTTC
abundance: NA; d_gene: TRBD2; v_gene: TRBV7-2; j_gene: TRBJ2-3; CDR3aa: CASSLFSGGGMDTQYF; CDR3nt: TGTGCCAGCAGCTTATTTAGCGGGGGGGGAATGGATACGCAGTATTTT
abundance: few; d_gene: TRBD1; v_gene: TRBV30; j_gene: TRBJ1-6; CDR3aa: CAWSRAGGRNSPLHF; CDR3nt: TGTGCCTGGAGTAGGGCAGGGGGCCGAAATTCACCCCTCCACTTT
abundance: NA; d_gene: TRBD1; v_gene: TRBV27; j_gene: TRBJ1-2; CDR3aa: CASSLSGTGYRYTF; CDR3nt: TGTGCCAGCAGTTTATCCGGGACAGGGTATCGCTACACCTTC
abundance: once; d_gene: NA; v_gene: TRBV5-5; j_gene: TRBJ1-6; CDR3aa: CASSLTDNSPLHF; CDR3nt: TGTGCCAGCAGCTTGACAGACAATTCACCCCTCCACTTT
abundance: NA; d_gene: NA; v_gene: TRBV30; j_gene: TRBJ2-5; CDR3aa: CAWSVQGGQETQYF; CDR3nt: TGTGCCTGGAGTGTACAAGGGGGTCAAGAGACCCAGTACTTC
abundance: few; d_gene: TRBD1; v_gene: TRBV29-1; j_gene: TRBJ2-4; CDR3aa: CSVGGQGETKNIQYF; CDR3nt: TGCAGCGTTGGAGGACAGGGCGAAACCAAAAACATTCAGTACTTC
abundance: NA; d_gene: NA; v_gene: TRBV11-2; j_gene: TRBJ2-4; CDR3aa: CASSLVGLASNIQYF; CDR3nt: TGTGCCAGCAGCTTAGTAGGGCTAGCGAGCAACATTCAGTACTTC
abundance: NA; d_gene: NA; v_gene: TRBV30; j_gene: TRBJ2-3; CDR3aa: CAWSGGADTQYF; CDR3nt: TGTGCCTGGAGTGGGGGGGCAGATACGCAGTATTTT
abundance: few; d_gene: TRBD1; v_gene: TRBV15; j_gene: TRBJ1-1; CDR3aa: CATSSNRGEEAFF; CDR3nt: TGTGCCACCAGCAGTAACAGGGGGGAAGAAGCTTTCTTT
abundance: NA; d_gene: NA; v_gene: TRBV28; j_gene: TRBJ1-2; CDR3aa: CASSYGGAKNYGYTF; CDR3nt: TGTGCCAGCAGTTACGGGGGGGCAAAAAACTATGGCTACACCTTC
abundance: few; d_gene: NA; v_gene: TRBV6-1; j_gene: TRBJ2-4; CDR3aa: CASSEVRAKNIQYF; CDR3nt: TGTGCCAGCAGTGAGGTCCGAGCCAAAAACATTCAGTACTTC
abundance: NA; d_gene: NA; v_gene: TRBV19; j_gene: TRBJ1-5; CDR3aa: CASSIAGVDSNQPQHF; CDR3nt: TGTGCCAGTAGTATAGCGGGGGTAGATAGCAATCAGCCCCAGCATTTT
abundance: NA; d_gene: TRBD1; v_gene: TRBV7-2; j_gene: TRBJ1-2; CDR3aa: CASSLTGTAINYGYTF; CDR3nt: TGTGCCAGCAGCTTGACGGGGACAGCAATTAACTATGGCTACACCTTC
abundance: NA; d_gene: NA; v_gene: TRBV18; j_gene: TRBJ2-5; CDR3aa: CASSPGETQYF; CDR3nt: TGTGCCAGCTCACCGGGTGAGACCCAGTACTTC
abundance: few; d_gene: NA; v_gene: TRBV9; j_gene: TRBJ1-3; CDR3aa: CASSVDIGGNTIYF; CDR3nt: TGTGCCAGCAGCGTAGATATTGGTGGAAACACCATATATTTT
abundance: NA; d_gene: NA; v_gene: TRBV10-1; j_gene: TRBJ2-3; CDR3aa: CASRSGSTDTQYF; CDR3nt: TGCGCCAGCAGGAGCGGAAGCACAGATACGCAGTATTTT
abundance: NA; d_gene: NA; v_gene: TRBV4-2; j_gene: TRBJ2-7; CDR3aa: CASSLPGNSAGEQYF; CDR3nt: TGTGCCAGCAGCCTCCCTGGAAATAGCGCGGGCGAGCAGTACTTC
abundance: NA; d_gene: TRBD1; v_gene: TRBV2; j_gene: TRBJ2-7; CDR3aa: CASSDRDRAYEQYF; CDR3nt: TGTGCCAGCAGTGATAGGGACAGGGCATACGAGCAGTACTTC
abundance: NA; d_gene: NA; v_gene: TRBV21-1; j_gene: TRBJ2-7; CDR3aa: CASSNRDRGPYEQYF; CDR3nt: TGTGCCAGCAGCAACCGGGACAGGGGGCCTTACGAGCAGTACTTC
abundance: NA; d_gene: NA; v_gene: TRBV30; j_gene: TRBJ2-2; CDR3aa: CAWSVSSGIAGELFF; CDR3nt: TGTGCCTGGAGTGTAAGTTCAGGGATCGCCGGGGAGCTGTTTTTT
abundance: once; d_gene: NA; v_gene: TRBV7-2; j_gene: TRBJ1-1; CDR3aa: CASSLSMLNTEAFF; CDR3nt: TGTGCCAGCAGCTTGTCGATGTTGAACACTGAAGCTTTCTTT
abundance: NA; d_gene: NA; v_gene: TRBV7-9; j_gene: TRBJ2-7; CDR3aa: CASSLDSFYEQYF; CDR3nt: TGTGCCAGCAGCTTGGACAGTTTCTACGAGCAGTACTTC
abundance: many; d_gene: TRBD1; v_gene: TRBV23-1; j_gene: TRBJ1-6; CDR3aa: CASSQKHAGGGNSPLHF; CDR3nt: TGCGCCAGCAGTCAAAAACACGCAGGGGGAGGGAATTCACCCCTCCACTTT
abundance: NA; d_gene: NA; v_gene: TRBV6-5; j_gene: TRBJ1-6; CDR3aa: CASSQVGGSRSPLHF; CDR3nt: TGTGCCAGCAGCCAGGTGGGGGGAAGTAGGTCACCCCTCCACTTT
abundance: few; d_gene: NA; v_gene: TRBV7-9; j_gene: TRBJ2-1; CDR3aa: CASSLRPNEQFF; CDR3nt: TGTGCCAGCAGCTTACGACCCAATGAGCAGTTCTTC
abundance: NA; d_gene: TRBD2; v_gene: TRBV7-2; j_gene: TRBJ2-3; CDR3aa: CASSPSWTSSSTDTQYF; CDR3nt: TGTGCCAGCAGCCCATCATGGACTAGCTCGAGCACAGATACGCAGTATTTT
abundance: NA; d_gene: NA; v_gene: TRBV19; j_gene: TRBJ2-2; CDR3aa: CAGSPPNTGELFF; CDR3nt: TGTGCCGGATCCCCCCCGAACACCGGGGAGCTGTTTTTT
abundance: NA; d_gene: TRBD2; v_gene: TRBV10-1; j_gene: TRBJ2-2; CDR3aa: CASSEPSGSPTGELFF; CDR3nt: TGCGCCAGCAGTGAGCCAAGCGGGAGCCCCACCGGGGAGCTGTTTTTT
abundance: NA; d_gene: NA; v_gene: TRBV6-6; j_gene: TRBJ2-3; CDR3aa: CASTTRDTQYF; CDR3nt: TGTGCCAGCACCACGAGAGATACGCAGTATTTT
abundance: NA; d_gene: NA; v_gene: TRBV11-3; j_gene: TRBJ2-3; CDR3aa: CASSLEGTLKDTQYF; CDR3nt: TGTGCCAGCAGCTTAGAAGGGACCCTCAAGGATACGCAGTATTTT
abundance: NA; d_gene: NA; v_gene: TRBV6-6; j_gene: TRBJ1-1; CDR3aa: CASRYPGSVTEAFF; CDR3nt: TGTGCCAGCAGGTACCCGGGGAGTGTCACTGAAGCTTTCTTT
abundance: NA; d_gene: TRBD1; v_gene: TRBV28; j_gene: TRBJ1-2; CDR3aa: CASSGGQGAGYGYTF; CDR3nt: TGTGCCAGCAGTGGCGGACAGGGGGCCGGGTATGGCTACACCTTC
abundance: NA; d_gene: TRBD1; v_gene: TRBV7-9; j_gene: TRBJ2-7; CDR3aa: CASSSDPGRGREQYF; CDR3nt: TGTGCCAGCAGCTCCGATCCGGGCAGGGGGCGCGAGCAGTACTTC
abundance: NA; d_gene: NA; v_gene: TRBV7-9; j_gene: TRBJ2-5; CDR3aa: CASSPRSAETQYF; CDR3nt: TGTGCCAGCAGCCCCAGATCCGCGGAGACCCAGTACTTC
abundance: once; d_gene: NA; v_gene: TRBV5-1; j_gene: TRBJ1-1; CDR3aa: CASSPQTQETEAFF; CDR3nt: TGCGCCAGCAGCCCACAGACCCAGGAGACTGAAGCTTTCTTT
abundance: few; d_gene: TRBD1; v_gene: TRBV2; j_gene: TRBJ2-5; CDR3aa: CASSAGTDLAQYF; CDR3nt: TGTGCCAGCAGTGCTGGGACAGACTTGGCCCAGTACTTC
abundance: few; d_gene: NA; v_gene: TRBV5-1; j_gene: TRBJ1-1; CDR3aa: CASTVGRGETTEAFF; CDR3nt: TGCGCCAGCACCGTCGGGAGAGGGGAGACGACTGAAGCTTTCTTT
abundance: NA; d_gene: NA; v_gene: TRBV14; j_gene: TRBJ2-6; CDR3aa: CASSHTAFWDNVLTF; CDR3nt: TGTGCCAGCAGCCATACAGCCTTCTGGGACAACGTCCTGACTTTC
abundance: NA; d_gene: NA; v_gene: TRBV13; j_gene: TRBJ1-1; CDR3aa: CASSSAGGRNTEAFF; CDR3nt: TGTGCCAGCAGCTCCGCGGGGGGGAGGAACACTGAAGCTTTCTTT
abundance: NA; d_gene: NA; v_gene: TRBV2; j_gene: TRBJ1-6; CDR3aa: CASSVGRAENSPLHF; CDR3nt: TGTGCCAGCAGTGTGGGCAGGGCGGAAAATTCACCCCTCCACTTT
abundance: NA; d_gene: TRBD2; v_gene: TRBV29-1; j_gene: TRBJ2-5; CDR3aa: CSVGWYRGEETQYF; CDR3nt: TGCAGCGTTGGATGGTATCGGGGGGAAGAGACCCAGTACTTC
abundance: once; d_gene: TRBD1; v_gene: TRBV5-4; j_gene: TRBJ1-6; CDR3aa: CASSMLTGETAPLHF; CDR3nt: TGTGCCAGCAGCATGTTGACAGGGGAAACAGCACCCCTCCACTTT
abundance: NA; d_gene: NA; v_gene: TRBV19; j_gene: TRBJ1-6; CDR3aa: CASRNGNSPLHF; CDR3nt: TGTGCCAGTCGGAACGGGAATTCACCCCTCCACTTT
abundance: NA; d_gene: TRBD2; v_gene: TRBV6-5; j_gene: TRBJ2-3; CDR3aa: CASRALTSGTDTQYF; CDR3nt: TGTGCCAGCAGGGCGTTGACTAGCGGCACAGATACGCAGTATTTT
abundance: NA; d_gene: NA; v_gene: TRBV5-4; j_gene: TRBJ2-3; CDR3aa: CASSLSRLNTDTQYF; CDR3nt: TGTGCCAGCAGCTTGTCCCGCCTAAACACAGATACGCAGTATTTT
abundance: NA; d_gene: TRBD2; v_gene: TRBV5-3; j_gene: TRBJ2-7; CDR3aa: CARPEGLAVHEQYF; CDR3nt: TGTGCCAGACCCGAGGGACTAGCGGTCCACGAGCAGTACTTC
abundance: NA; d_gene: NA; v_gene: TRBV6-5; j_gene: TRBJ2-5; CDR3aa: CASSRGGRGETQYF; CDR3nt: TGTGCCAGCAGCCGTGGGGGGCGGGGAGAGACCCAGTACTTC
abundance: NA; d_gene: TRBD2; v_gene: TRBV5-4; j_gene: TRBJ2-1; CDR3aa: CASSRTSGRSDEQFF; CDR3nt: TGTGCCAGCAGCCGGACTAGCGGGAGGTCGGATGAGCAGTTCTTC
abundance: NA; d_gene: TRBD2; v_gene: TRBV7-9; j_gene: TRBJ2-3; CDR3aa: CASSLMGGAYTDTQYF; CDR3nt: TGTGCCAGCAGCTTAATGGGAGGGGCCTACACAGATACGCAGTATTTT
abundance: NA; d_gene: TRBD1; v_gene: TRBV5-8; j_gene: TRBJ1-2; CDR3aa: CASRFGTGAPPYGYTF; CDR3nt: TGTGCCAGCAGGTTCGGGACAGGCGCCCCTCCCTATGGCTACACCTTC